This TCR beta chain was profiled in a study of tumour-infiltrating T cells in Burkitt lymphoma. About the study: Overall and progression-free survival were predicted by productive clonality.

Using immunoSEQ multiplex PCR, the repertoire was profiled, and TCRdb retains in-frame clones only, with some absent. The repertoire holds about 9,200 clones, with around two thirds as singletons. There are a few counts of this clone. Trimming stripped 6 bases from V and 4 bases from J, with 15 bases between. Germline CDR1 ENHRY, CDR2 SYGVKD. The CDR3 spans 15 residues. The sample taken for sequencing was tumor tissue. This sequence was found in a human donor with diffuse large B-cell lymphoma. V usage is TRBV10-3 and J usage is TRBJ1-4; D perhaps matches TRBD1 (5 bases). CDR3 sequence (DNA): TGTGCCATCAGCCAGCTAGGTGGGGGTAATGAAAAACTGTTTTTT. Encoded protein: CAISQLGGGNEKLFF.